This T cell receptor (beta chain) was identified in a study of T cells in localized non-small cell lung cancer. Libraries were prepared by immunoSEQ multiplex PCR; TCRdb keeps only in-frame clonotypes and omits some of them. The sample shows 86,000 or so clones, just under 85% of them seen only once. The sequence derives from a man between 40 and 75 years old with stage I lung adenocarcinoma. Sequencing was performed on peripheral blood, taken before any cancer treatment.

The CDR3 spells CASSIPLAGNNEQFF. The CDR3 nucleotides are TGCGCCAGTTCGATTCCACTAGCGGGAAACAATGAGCAGTTCTTC. This sequence joins TRBV4-1 and TRBJ2-1, with 10 bases matching TRBD2. The CDR3 runs 15 residues. CDR1 is MGHRA and CDR2 is YSYEKL in the germline V gene. J was trimmed by 5 bases and V by 9 bases; bases with no gene match: 10.